This T cell receptor (beta chain) was recorded in a study of PD-L1 blockade in urothelial cancer. Study details: Males with urothelial cancer arising in the bladder constituted about 90% of the roughly 30 patients. Patients arrived having already received 0 to 3 prior chemotherapy regimens.

The time point here: peripheral blood 6 weeks after treatment start. Each patient supplied 1 to 8 pretreatment and on-treatment samples. Libraries were prepared by immunoSEQ multiplex PCR; TCRdb keeps only in-frame clonotypes and omits some of them. The table lists under 150,000 clones, around 89% of them singletons, with more than 1.5% in the top ten. This clonotype was obtained from a man in his sixties with urothelial cancer. Specimen: PBMCs, collected around atezolizumab (anti-PD-L1) treatment.

The DNA for the CDR3 is TGTGCCAGCAGCCAAGCCAGGGGGGTAGGCTACACCTTC. This gives the protein CASSQARGVGYTF. The rearrangement uses TRBV7-9 and TRBJ1-2; TRBD1 aligns across 7 bases. The CDR3 contains 13 residues. V gave up 5 bases and J gave up 8 bases; unmatched junction bases: 8. The germline V gene has CDR1 SEHNR and CDR2 FQNEAQ (reference sequence).